The 20 T cell receptor beta chains below come from one sample, sequenced in a study of Graves' ophthalmopathy and Graves' hyperthyroidism. RNA served as the template for amplifying TCR beta CDR3 regions. HTBI-primed RT-PCR formed the first round, and a multiplex PCR formed the second. TCRdb recomputed calls from the multiplex PCR reads with MiXCR, one row per CDR3 protein. The sample yields hundreds of thousands of distinct CDR3 sequences, under 25% seen once. Sequences were obtained from peripheral blood. The receptors originated from a woman aged 18-35 years with stable Graves' hyperthyroidism.

The chain combines TRBV11-2 with TRBJ2-2, with D unresolved. Germline CDR1 reads SGHAT; CDR2 reads FQNNGV. This CDR3 has 13 amino acids. V gave up 3 bases and J gave up 5 bases, with 7 bases separating them. CDR3 sequence: CASSFSETGELFF. CDR3 nucleotide sequence: TGTGCCAGCAGCTTCAGCGAAACCGGGGAGCTGTTTTTT.

Many counts were recorded for this clonotype. The chain combines TRBV12-3 or TRBV12-4 with TRBJ2-7; D not certain. Trimming removed 2 bases from V and 2 bases from J, with 13 bases in between. CDR3 size: 15 residues. CDR3 coding DNA: TGTGCCAGCAGTTTACTCCCGGACGGTCCCTACGAGCAGTACTTC. Protein sequence: CASSLLPDGPYEQYF.

In regard to this clonotype: This may be a read error: a much more frequent sequence differs by one nucleotide. The chain couples TRBV2 to TRBJ2-7; D remains unclear. From germline, CDR1 is SNHLY and CDR2 FYNNEI. CDR3 length equals 11 residues. CDR3 protein: CAISEAYLMYF. CDR3 DNA sequence: TGTGCCATCAGTGAAGCTTATCTCATGTACTTC.

The CDR3 here is CASSYDSRGQSSGNTIYF. The CDR3, as DNA: TGTGCCAGCAGTTACGATTCTCGAGGACAGAGCTCTGGAAACACCATATATTTT. The chain couples TRBV6-2 or TRBV6-3 to TRBJ1-3, with a tentative D call TRBD1 (6 bases). The CDR3 consists of 18 residues. V was clipped by 2 bases and J by 0 bases, with 17 bases between them. Per germline, CDR1 MNHEY and CDR2 SVGEGT.

The V and J genes are TRBV6-1 and TRBJ2-7, with TRBD1 matching 7 bases. CDR1 MNHNS and CDR2 SASEGT come from the germline V gene. This CDR3 is 14 amino acids long. Germline trimming cut 4 bases from V and 0 bases from J; bases unmatched to any gene: 3. The CDR3 sequence is CASSVGQHSYEQYF. The CDR3 bases are TGTGCCAGCAGTGTGGGACAGCACTCCTACGAGCAGTACTTC.

This clonotype has only a few counts. The chain uses TRBV4-1 and TRBJ2-7, with D perhaps being TRBD1 or TRBD2 (8 bases each). V was pared by 4 bases and J by 3 bases, with 16 bases between. The CDR3 runs to 15 residues. Germline CDR1 reads MGHRA; CDR2 reads YSYEKL. CDR3 region: CASSRGRTGSYEQYF. The CDR3 region has the DNA TGCGCCAGCAGCCGCGGGAGGACAGGGAGCTACGAGCAGTACTTC.

This clonotype was observed at least ten times. This chain joins TRBV18 and TRBJ1-1; D unresolved. V was trimmed by 0 bases and J by 2 bases, leaving 10 bases between them. Looked up from germline, CDR1 is KGHSH and CDR2 is LQKENI. The CDR3 is 15 residues long. CDR3 amino acids: CASSPPSGANTEAFF. CDR3 DNA sequence: TGTGCCAGCTCACCACCGTCCGGCGCAAACACTGAAGCTTTCTTT.

There are many counts of this clonotype. This rearrangement joins TRBV12-3 or TRBV12-4 to TRBJ1-1; D unclear. The V and J ends lost 6 bases and 5 bases respectively, with 10 bases between them. The CDR3 contains 12 residues. The CDR3 bases are TGTGCCAGCAGATTTGGGAGTACTGAAGCTTTCTTT. It yields the protein CASRFGSTEAFF.

The chain joins TRBV28 to TRBJ2-7; TRBD2 aligns across 7 bases. V dropped 10 bases and J dropped 3; count of bases not matched to a gene: 12. The CDR3 totals 14 residues. Germline V gives CDR1 MDHEN, CDR2 SYDVKM. DNA of the CDR3: TGTGCCACCCAAGGGTTAGCGGGTAACTACGAGCAGTACTTC. Translated, it gives CATQGLAGNYEQYF.

The CDR3 bases are TGTGCCTCCGGGACTCTCGCCGACTATGGCTACACCTTC. Its protein product is CASGTLADYGYTF. The chain employs TRBV30 and TRBJ1-2; D perhaps matches TRBD1 (5 bases). The CDR3 loop spans 13 amino acids. V was trimmed by 7 bases and J by 3 bases, leaving 15 bases between them. Germline CDR1 GTSNPN, CDR2 SVGIG (reference sequence). The complete variable domain, with remaining parts taken from reference TRBV30 and TRBJ1-2, reads SQTIHQWPATLVQPVGSPLSLECTVEGTSNPNLYWYRQAAGRGLQLLFYSVGIGQISSEVPQNLSASRPQDRQFILSSKKLLLSDSGFYLCASGTLADYGYTFGSGTRLTVV.

Ten or more counts support this clonotype. V usage is TRBV20-1 and J usage is TRBJ2-7; D not resolved. The ends were cut back, 3 bases at V and 3 bases at J, with 9 bases in the middle. Per the germline V gene, CDR1 is DFQATT and CDR2 is SNEGSKA (reference sequence). The CDR3 covers 12 residues. The CDR3 reads CSASTAGYEQYF. CDR3 bases: TGCAGTGCTAGTACGGCAGGCTACGAGCAGTACTTC.

The chain has TRBV6-1 and TRBJ1-1; D is perhaps TRBD1 (6 bases). The CDR3 spans 14 residues. Trimming shortened V by 10 bases and J by 1 base, and 16 bases separated the two germline ends. Looked up from germline, CDR1 is MNHNS and CDR2 is SASEGT. CDR3 nucleotide sequence: TGTGCCACCCATAGGACAGATGGGAACACTGAAGCTTTCTTT. As protein: CATHRTDGNTEAFF.

This clonotype was detected many times. The chain joins TRBV10-3 to TRBJ2-7; 7 bases line up with TRBD1. Germline V lookup: CDR1 ENHRY, CDR2 SYGVKD. CDR3 size: 14 residues. V shed 4 bases and J 3 bases; nucleotides not matched to a gene: 6. CDR3 sequence (DNA): TGTGCCATCAGTGGATGGACAGGTAGCTACGAGCAGTACTTC. Residues: CAISGWTGSYEQYF.

This clonotype was seen at least ten times. This chain connects TRBV6-2 or TRBV6-3 to TRBJ1-5; D possibly corresponds to TRBD1 (5 bases). The germline V gene has CDR1 MNHEY and CDR2 SVGEGT. The CDR3 is 14 amino acids. The V end was cut by 3 bases, the J end by 3 bases, with 9 bases between. The chain's CDR3 is CASSYDSANQPQHF. Written as DNA, the CDR3 is TGTGCCAGCAGTTATGACAGTGCCAATCAGCCCCAGCATTTT.

Ten or more counts support this clonotype. This chain uses TRBV6-5 with TRBJ1-1, with D perhaps matching TRBD1 (5 bases). Trimming took 1 base from V and 2 from J, leaving 11 bases between them. The CDR3 length is 15 residues. Germline CDR1 reads MNHEY; CDR2 reads SVGAGI. The CDR3 spells CASSYYGGANTEAFF. As DNA, the CDR3 is TGTGCCAGCAGTTACTATGGCGGGGCCAACACTGAAGCTTTCTTT.

This clonotype occurred many times. CDR3 DNA: TGCAGTGCTAGCCCGGGACAGGGTGTTTCACCCCTCCACTTT. Translated, it gives CSASPGQGVSPLHF. The chain has TRBV20-1 and TRBJ1-6; 9 positions match TRBD1. Losses at the gene ends were 3 bases for V and 9 bases for J; bases not matched to a gene: 6. In germline, CDR1 is DFQATT, CDR2 SNEGSKA (reference sequence). The CDR3 runs 14 residues.

This clonotype was detected ten times or more. DNA for the CDR3: TGTGCCAGCAGTTACGACAACTACGAGCAGTACTTC. This codes for CASSYDNYEQYF. V gene TRBV6-5 combines with J gene TRBJ2-7; no clear D. This CDR3 region has 12 residues. V was cut by 2 bases and J by 3 bases, with 5 bases left in between. Germline V gene sequence: CDR1 MNHEY, CDR2 SVGAGI.

In this sample, this clonotype turned up many times. The chain links TRBV3-1 to TRBJ1-3, with no clear D. V lost 4 bases and J lost 0, with 7 bases in between. The length of the CDR3 is 14 residues. The germline gives CDR1 LGHDT, CDR2 YNNKEL (reference sequence). Written as DNA, the CDR3 is TGTGCCAGCAGCCCGAGTGTCTCTGGAAACACCATATATTTT. This encodes CASSPSVSGNTIYF.

This clonotype was seen only a few times. The chain joins TRBV27 to TRBJ2-7; tentative D call: TRBD1 (5 bases). The CDR3 runs 16 residues. CDR1 MNHEY and CDR2 SMNVEV come from the germline V gene (reference sequence). The germline V and J ends were trimmed by 2 bases and 4 bases, with 18 bases remaining between them. The CDR3 loop is CASSLRPDATEYEQYF. The CDR3 DNA follows: TGTGCCAGCAGTTTAAGACCCGACGCGACAGAATACGAGCAGTACTTC.

This clonotype was recorded at least ten times. J is TRBJ1-2 and V is TRBV7-9, with 8 bases identical to TRBD1. V lost 4 bases, J lost 2 bases, and 9 bases stayed unmatched. The germline CDR1 and CDR2 sequences are SEHNR and FQNEAQ (reference sequence). The length of the CDR3 is 16 residues. This CDR3 reads CASSYRRDRSNYGYTF. In DNA form, the CDR3 reads TGTGCCAGCAGCTACCGTAGGGACAGGTCGAACTATGGCTACACCTTC.